This T cell receptor beta chain stems from a study of blood T cell repertoires in COVID-19. Per the germline V gene, CDR1 is SGHNT and CDR2 is YYREEE (reference sequence). V was clipped by 5 bases and J by 3 bases, with 11 bases between them. The CDR3 is 13 amino acids. Some clones are missing from TCRdb's copy, which holds only in-frame ones; the method was immunoSEQ multiplex PCR. The table records 62,000 or so clones, 80% to 90% of them present only once. What was sequenced was peripheral blood. The receptor comes from a woman aged 55-70 years with acute or convalescent COVID-19. V usage is TRBV5-4 and J usage is TRBJ1-2; tentatively, D is TRBD1 (5 bases). In DNA form, the CDR3 reads TGTGCCAGCAGATACGACAGTTACTATGGCTACACCTTC. Its translation: CASRYDSYYGYTF.